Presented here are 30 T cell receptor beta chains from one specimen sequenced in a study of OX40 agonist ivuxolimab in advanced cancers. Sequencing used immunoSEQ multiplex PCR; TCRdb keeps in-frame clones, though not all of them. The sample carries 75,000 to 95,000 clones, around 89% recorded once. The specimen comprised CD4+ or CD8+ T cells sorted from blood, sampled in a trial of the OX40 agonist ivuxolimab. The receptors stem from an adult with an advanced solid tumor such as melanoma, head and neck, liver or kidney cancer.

This CDR3 is CASSLANEQFF. The CDR3 region has the DNA TGCGCCAGCAGCTTGGCCAATGAGCAGTTCTTC. The V call is TRBV5-1, the J call TRBJ2-1; D unclear. The CDR3 loop spans 11 amino acids. CDR1 and CDR2 from the germline V gene are SGHRS and YFSETQ. Trimming pared 0 bases from V and 6 bases from J, leaving 1 base between. The variable domain in full, completed from reference TRBV5-1 and TRBJ2-1, reads KAGVTQTPRYLIKTRGQQVTLSCSPISGHRSVSWYQQTPGQGLQFLFEYFSETQRNKGNFPGRFSGRQFSNSRSEMNVSTLELGDSALYLCASSLANEQFFGPGTRLTVL.

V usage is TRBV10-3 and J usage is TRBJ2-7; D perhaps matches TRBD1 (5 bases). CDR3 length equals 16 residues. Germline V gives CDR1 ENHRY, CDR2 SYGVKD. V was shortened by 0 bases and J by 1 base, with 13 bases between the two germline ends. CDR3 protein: CAISESTGRKSYEQYF. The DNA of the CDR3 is TGTGCCATCAGTGAGTCTACAGGTCGAAAATCCTACGAGCAGTACTTC.

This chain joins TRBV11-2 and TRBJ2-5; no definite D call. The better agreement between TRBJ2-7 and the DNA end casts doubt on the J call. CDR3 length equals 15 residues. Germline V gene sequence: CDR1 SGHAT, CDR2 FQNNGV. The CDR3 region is CASSLANSLLYEQYF. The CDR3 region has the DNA TGTGCCAGCAGCTTAGCGAACAGCTTACTCTACGAGCAGTACTTC.

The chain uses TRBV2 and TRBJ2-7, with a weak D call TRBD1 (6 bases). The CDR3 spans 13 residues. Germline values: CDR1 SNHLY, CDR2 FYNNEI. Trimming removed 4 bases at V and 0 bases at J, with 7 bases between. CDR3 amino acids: CASSGTASYEQYF. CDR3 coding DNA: TGTGCCAGCAGTGGGACAGCCTCCTACGAGCAGTACTTC.

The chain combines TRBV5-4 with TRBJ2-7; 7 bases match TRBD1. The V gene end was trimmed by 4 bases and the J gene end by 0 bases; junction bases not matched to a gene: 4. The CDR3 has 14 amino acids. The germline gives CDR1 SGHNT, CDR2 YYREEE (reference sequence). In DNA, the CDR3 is TGTGCCAGCAGCGACTACAGGGGCTCCTACGAGCAGTACTTC. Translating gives CASSDYRGSYEQYF.

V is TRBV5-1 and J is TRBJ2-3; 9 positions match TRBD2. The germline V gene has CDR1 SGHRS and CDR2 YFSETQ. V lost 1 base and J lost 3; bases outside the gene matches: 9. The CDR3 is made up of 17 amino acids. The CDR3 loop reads CASSLLLAGRGTDTQYF. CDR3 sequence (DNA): TGCGCCAGCAGCTTGCTTCTAGCGGGGAGAGGAACAGATACGCAGTATTTT.

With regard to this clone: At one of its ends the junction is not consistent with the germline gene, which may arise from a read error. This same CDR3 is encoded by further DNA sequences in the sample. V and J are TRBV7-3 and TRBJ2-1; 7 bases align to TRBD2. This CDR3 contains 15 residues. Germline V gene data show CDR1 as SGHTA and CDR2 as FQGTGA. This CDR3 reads CASSLGSSGDNEQFF. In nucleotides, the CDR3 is TGTGCTAGCAGCTTAGGTTCCAGCGGGGACAATGAGCAGTTCTTC.

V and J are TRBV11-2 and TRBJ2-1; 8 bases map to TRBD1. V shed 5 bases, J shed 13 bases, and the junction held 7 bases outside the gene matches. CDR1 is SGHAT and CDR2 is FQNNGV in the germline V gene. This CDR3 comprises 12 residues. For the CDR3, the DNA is TGTGCCAGCAGCAACCTCAGGGGGCCTCAGTTCTTC. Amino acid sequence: CASSNLRGPQFF.

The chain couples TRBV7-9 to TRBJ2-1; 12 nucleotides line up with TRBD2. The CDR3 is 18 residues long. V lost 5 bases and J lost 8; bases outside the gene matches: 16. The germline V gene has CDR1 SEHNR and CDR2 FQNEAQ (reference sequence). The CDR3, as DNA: TGTGCCAGCAGCCCAAAATTTAGACTAGCGGGAGCGAGGGATGAGCAGTTCTTC. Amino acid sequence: CASSPKFRLAGARDEQFF.

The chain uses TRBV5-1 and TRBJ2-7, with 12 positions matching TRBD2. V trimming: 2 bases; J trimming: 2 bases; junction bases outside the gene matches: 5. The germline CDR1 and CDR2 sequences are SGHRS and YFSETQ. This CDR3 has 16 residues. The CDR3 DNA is TGCGCCAGCAGCTTTCTAGCGGGAGGGACGGCCTACGAGCAGTACTTC. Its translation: CASSFLAGGTAYEQYF.

CDR3 region: CASSSGGTSYNEQFF. The DNA for the CDR3 is TGTGCCAGCAGCTCAGGGGGCACCTCCTACAATGAGCAGTTCTTC. The rearrangement links TRBV7-3 to TRBJ2-1; 8 nucleotides agree with TRBD1. This CDR3 comprises 15 residues. The V and J ends lost 4 bases and 0 bases, in that order; junction bases with no gene match: 2. Per germline, CDR1 SGHTA and CDR2 FQGTGA.

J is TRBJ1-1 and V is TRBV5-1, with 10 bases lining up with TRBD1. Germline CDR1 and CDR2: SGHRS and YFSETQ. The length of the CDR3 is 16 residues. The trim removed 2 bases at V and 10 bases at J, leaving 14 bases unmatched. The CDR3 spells CASSLNPGTGVGGAFF. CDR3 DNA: TGCGCCAGCAGCTTAAACCCGGGGACAGGGGTCGGGGGAGCTTTCTTT.

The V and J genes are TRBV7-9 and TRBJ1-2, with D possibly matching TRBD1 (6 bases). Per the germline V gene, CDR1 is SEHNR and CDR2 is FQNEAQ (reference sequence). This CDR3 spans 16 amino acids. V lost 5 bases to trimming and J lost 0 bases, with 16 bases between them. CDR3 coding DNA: TGTGCCAGCAGCCTAGGGGGGGGTGCCCCTAACTATGGCTACACCTTC. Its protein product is CASSLGGGAPNYGYTF.

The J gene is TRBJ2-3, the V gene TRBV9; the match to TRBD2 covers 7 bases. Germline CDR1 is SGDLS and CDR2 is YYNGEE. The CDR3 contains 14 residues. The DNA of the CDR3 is TGTGCGTCCCAGCGGGGTGGGAGCACAGATACGCAGTATTTT. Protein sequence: CASQRGGSTDTQYF.

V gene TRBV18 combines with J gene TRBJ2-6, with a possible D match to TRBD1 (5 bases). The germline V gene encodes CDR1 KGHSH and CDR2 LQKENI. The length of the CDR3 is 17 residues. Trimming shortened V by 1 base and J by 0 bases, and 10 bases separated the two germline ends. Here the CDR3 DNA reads TGTGCCAGCTCACCACAGGGGTTAAGCTCTGGGGCCAACGTCCTGACTTTC. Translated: CASSPQGLSSGANVLTF. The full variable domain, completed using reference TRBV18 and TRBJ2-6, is NAGVMQNPRHLVRRRGQEARLRCSPMKGHSHVYWYRQLPEEGLKFMVYLQKENIIDESGMPKERFSAEFPKEGPSILRIQQVVRGDSAAYFCASSPQGLSSGANVLTFGAGSRLTVL.

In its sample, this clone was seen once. The CDR3 region has the DNA TGTGCCAGCAGGATGAGAGGGGCCGGCAATCAGCCCCAGCATTTT. Amino acids: CASRMRGAGNQPQHF. The genes are TRBV28 and TRBJ1-5; D might be TRBD1 (5 bases). Germline V gene sequence: CDR1 MDHEN, CDR2 SYDVKM. The CDR3 runs to 15 residues. Trimming took 6 bases from V and 2 from J, leaving 14 bases between them.

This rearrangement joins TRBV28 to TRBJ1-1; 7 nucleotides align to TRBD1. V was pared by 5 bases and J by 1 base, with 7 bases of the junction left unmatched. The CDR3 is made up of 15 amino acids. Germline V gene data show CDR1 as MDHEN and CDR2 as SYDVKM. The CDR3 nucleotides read TGTGCCAGCAGTCCATACAGGGGCGCGAACACTGAAGCTTTCTTT. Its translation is CASSPYRGANTEAFF.

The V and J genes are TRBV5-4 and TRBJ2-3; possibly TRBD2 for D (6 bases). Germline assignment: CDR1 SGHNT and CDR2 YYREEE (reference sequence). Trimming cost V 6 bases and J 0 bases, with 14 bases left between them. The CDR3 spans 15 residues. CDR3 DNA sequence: TGTGCCAGCAATTTCGGAGGGAGGAGCACAGATACGCAGTATTTT. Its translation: CASNFGGRSTDTQYF.

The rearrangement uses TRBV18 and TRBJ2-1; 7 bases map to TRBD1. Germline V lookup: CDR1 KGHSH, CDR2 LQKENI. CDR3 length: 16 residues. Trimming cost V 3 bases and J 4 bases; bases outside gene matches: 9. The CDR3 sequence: CASSPTDRNVYNEQFF. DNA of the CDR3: TGTGCCAGCTCACCTACGGACAGGAACGTATACAATGAGCAGTTCTTC.

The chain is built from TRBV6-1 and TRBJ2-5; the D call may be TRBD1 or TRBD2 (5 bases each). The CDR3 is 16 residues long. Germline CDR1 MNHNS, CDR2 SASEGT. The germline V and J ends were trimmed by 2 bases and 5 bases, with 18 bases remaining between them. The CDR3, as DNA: TGTGCCAGCAGTGAACAGGGCGGGTCTTTGGGGGAGACCCAGTACTTC. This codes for CASSEQGGSLGETQYF.

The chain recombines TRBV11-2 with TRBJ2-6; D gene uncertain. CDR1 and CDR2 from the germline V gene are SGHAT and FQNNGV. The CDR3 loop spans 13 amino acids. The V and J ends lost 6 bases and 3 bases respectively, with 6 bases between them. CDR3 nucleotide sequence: TGTGCCAGCAGAAGGGTTGGGGCCAACGTCCTGACTTTC. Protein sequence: CASRRVGANVLTF.

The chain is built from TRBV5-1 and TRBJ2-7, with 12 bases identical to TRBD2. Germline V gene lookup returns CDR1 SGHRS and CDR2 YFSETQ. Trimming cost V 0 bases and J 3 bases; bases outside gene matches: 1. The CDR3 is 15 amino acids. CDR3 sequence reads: CASSLETSGSYEQYF. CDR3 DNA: TGCGCCAGCAGCTTGGAGACTAGCGGGAGCTACGAGCAGTACTTC.

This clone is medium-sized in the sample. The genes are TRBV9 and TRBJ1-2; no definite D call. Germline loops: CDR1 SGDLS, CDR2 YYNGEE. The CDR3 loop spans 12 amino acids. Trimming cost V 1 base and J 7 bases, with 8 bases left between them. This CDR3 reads CASSVYGSGYTF. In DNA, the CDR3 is TGTGCCAGCAGCGTATACGGTAGTGGCTACACCTTC.

CDR3 DNA: TGTGCCACCAGCAGAGGAAAGGGGAACACTGAAGCTTTCTTT. Protein product: CATSRGKGNTEAFF. The chain combines TRBV15 with TRBJ1-1; no reliable D call. Germline V CDR1 and CDR2: LNHNV, YYDKDF (reference sequence). There are 14 residues in the CDR3. V lost 1 base and J lost 1, with 7 bases in between.

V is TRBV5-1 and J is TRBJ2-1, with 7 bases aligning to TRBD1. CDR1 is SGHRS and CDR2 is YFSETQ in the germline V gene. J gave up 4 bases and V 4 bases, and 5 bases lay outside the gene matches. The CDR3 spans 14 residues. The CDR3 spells CASSRDREYNEQFF. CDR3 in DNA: TGCGCCAGCAGCCGAGACAGGGAATACAATGAGCAGTTCTTC. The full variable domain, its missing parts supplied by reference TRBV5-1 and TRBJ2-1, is KAGVTQTPRYLIKTRGQQVTLSCSPISGHRSVSWYQQTPGQGLQFLFEYFSETQRNKGNFPGRFSGRQFSNSRSEMNVSTLELGDSALYLCASSRDREYNEQFFGPGTRLTVL.

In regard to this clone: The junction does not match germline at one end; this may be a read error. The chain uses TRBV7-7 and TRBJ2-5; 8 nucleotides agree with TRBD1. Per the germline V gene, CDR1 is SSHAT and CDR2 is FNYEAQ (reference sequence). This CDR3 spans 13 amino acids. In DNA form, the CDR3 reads TGTGCTAGCAGTCCAGGGGGCTGGGAGACCCAGTACTTC. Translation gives CASSPGGWETQYF.

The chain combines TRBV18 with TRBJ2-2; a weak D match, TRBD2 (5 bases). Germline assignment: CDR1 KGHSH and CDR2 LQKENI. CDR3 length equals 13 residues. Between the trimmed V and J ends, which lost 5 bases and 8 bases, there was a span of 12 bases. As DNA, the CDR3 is TGTGCCAGCTCAGGCCGGGATAGAGGGGAGCTGTTTTTT. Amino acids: CASSGRDRGELFF.

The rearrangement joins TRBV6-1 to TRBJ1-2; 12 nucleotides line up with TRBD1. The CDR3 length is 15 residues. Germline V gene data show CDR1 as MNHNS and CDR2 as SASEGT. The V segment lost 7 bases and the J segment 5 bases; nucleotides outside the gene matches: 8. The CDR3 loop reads CASTLGTGGRYGYTF. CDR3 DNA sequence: TGTGCCAGCACCCTTGGGACAGGGGGCCGTTATGGCTACACCTTC.

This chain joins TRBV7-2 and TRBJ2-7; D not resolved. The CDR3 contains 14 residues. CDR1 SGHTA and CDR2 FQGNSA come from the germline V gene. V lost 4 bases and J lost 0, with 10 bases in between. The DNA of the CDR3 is TGTGCCAGCAGCTCCGACTGGAGCTCCTACGAGCAGTACTTC. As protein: CASSSDWSSYEQYF.

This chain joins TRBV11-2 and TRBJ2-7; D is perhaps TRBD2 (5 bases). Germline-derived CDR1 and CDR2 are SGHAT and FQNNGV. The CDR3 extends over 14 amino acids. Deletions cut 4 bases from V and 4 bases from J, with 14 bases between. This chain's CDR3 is CASSSLGRNYEQYF. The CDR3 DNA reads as TGTGCCAGCAGCTCTCTAGGGAGAAATTACGAGCAGTACTTC. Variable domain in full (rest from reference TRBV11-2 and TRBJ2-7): EAGVAQSPRYKIIEKRQSVAFWCNPISGHATLYWYQQILGQGPKLLIQFQNNGVVDDSQLPKDRFSAERLKGVDSTLKIQPAKLEDSAVYLCASSSLGRNYEQYFGPGTRLTVT.